The 32 T cell receptor beta chains listed next were all sequenced from one sample in a study of cytomegalovirus exposure and HLA in healthy donors. The method was immunoSEQ multiplex PCR; TCRdb's version includes in-frame clones alone and lacks a portion of them. This repertoire shows 200,000 to 250,000 clones, roughly 84% found once; its top ten account for about 14%. What was sequenced was PBMCs. These receptors originate from a woman in her twenties or thirties in good health and CMV-seropositive.

This clone was observed once. This chain joins TRBV19 and TRBJ2-7, with D perhaps TRBD1 or TRBD2 (5 bases each). Germline-derived CDR1 and CDR2 are LNHDA and SQIVND (reference sequence). Trimming removed 1 base at V and 2 bases at J, with 12 bases between. The CDR3 totals 15 residues. CDR3 residues: CASSIGFGAPYEQYF. For the CDR3, the DNA is TGTGCCAGTAGTATAGGTTTCGGGGCCCCCTACGAGCAGTACTTC. The full variable domain, completed using reference TRBV19 and TRBJ2-7, is DGGITQSPKYLFRKEGQNVTLSCEQNLNHDAMYWYRQDPGQGLRLIYYSQIVNDFQKGDIAEGYSVSREKKESFPLTVTSAQKNPTAFYLCASSIGFGAPYEQYFGPGTRLTVT.

This chain links TRBV11-3 with TRBJ2-7, with D uncertain. The V gene lost 6 bases and the J gene lost 7 bases, with 13 bases spanning the gap. In germline, CDR1 is SGHNT, CDR2 YENEEA. This CDR3 contains 12 residues. CDR3 in amino acids: CASSPGTLEQYF. As DNA, the CDR3 is TGTGCCAGCAGTCCCGGAACCCTGGAGCAGTACTTC.

This clone occurred a few times. The chain links TRBV2 to TRBJ2-2, with 8 nucleotides matching TRBD1. There are 15 residues in the CDR3. The V gene's germline CDR1 is SNHLY and CDR2 FYNNEI. With 5 bases clipped from V and 6 bases from J, the junction kept 8 bases outside the gene matches. The CDR3 here is CASSPGQGAAGELFF. The CDR3 DNA reads TGTGCCAGCAGTCCTGGACAGGGTGCGGCCGGGGAGCTGTTTTTT.

The chain is built from TRBV5-1 and TRBJ2-2; TRBD2 agrees at 13 bases. The CDR3 sequence is 17 residues long. Germline assignment: CDR1 SGHRS and CDR2 YFSETQ. V shed 4 bases and J 0 bases; nucleotides not matched to a gene: 3. Written as DNA, the CDR3 is TGCGCCAGCAGCCTGGGACTAGCGGGACCGAACACCGGGGAGCTGTTTTTT. The encoded protein is CASSLGLAGPNTGELFF.

This clone was seen a single time. V and J are TRBV18 and TRBJ2-2; no clear D. CDR3 length: 14 residues. V lost 4 bases, J lost 0 bases, and 6 bases lay in between. Germline CDR1 KGHSH, CDR2 LQKENI. CDR3 amino acids: CASSLSPNTGELFF. Written as DNA, the CDR3 is TGTGCCAGCTCACTATCCCCGAACACCGGGGAGCTGTTTTTT.

The chain employs TRBV11-2 and TRBJ1-2, with 9 bases aligning to TRBD1. V lost 4 bases and J lost 7; bases outside the gene matches: 10. Germline loops: CDR1 SGHAT, CDR2 FQNNGV. The CDR3 is made up of 15 amino acids. The CDR3 nucleotides read TGTGCCAGCAGCTCCCCAGGGGACAGGGTTGGTGGCTACACCTTC. This encodes CASSSPGDRVGGYTF.

This chain connects TRBV4-3 to TRBJ1-2, with TRBD1 matching 7 bases. Germline V gene sequence: CDR1 LGHNA, CDR2 YSLEER. J lost 2 bases, V lost 2 bases, and 14 bases had no gene match. The CDR3 consists of 18 residues. DNA of the CDR3: TGCGCCAGCAGCCAATCCATAATCTCGGGACAGCGGAACTATGGCTACACCTTC. Translation gives CASSQSIISGQRNYGYTF.

The gene calls are TRBV4-1 and TRBJ2-5; D unclear. The CDR3 is 11 amino acids. The V gene's germline CDR1 is MGHRA and CDR2 YSYEKL. Trimming took 3 bases from V and 5 from J, leaving 4 bases between them. The CDR3 DNA is TGCGCCAGCAGCCACAGCGAGACCCAGTACTTC. It yields the protein CASSHSETQYF.

The chain carries TRBV27 and TRBJ2-5; D possibly uses TRBD1 or TRBD2 (5 bases each). Germline V gene sequence: CDR1 MNHEY, CDR2 SMNVEV (reference sequence). Trimming cost V 6 bases and J 4 bases, with 15 bases left between them. CDR3 length: 14 amino acids. The CDR3, as DNA: TGTGCCAGCAGCAGGGACGCCGCTGGAGAGACCCAGTACTTC. Protein product: CASSRDAAGETQYF.

This clone was counted a few times. The chain links TRBV27 to TRBJ2-6, with a weak D call TRBD2 (6 bases). Germline V CDR1 and CDR2: MNHEY, SMNVEV (reference sequence). This CDR3 comprises 16 residues. V shed 6 bases and J shed 0 bases, with 12 bases lying between them. The CDR3 region is CASSPTGVSGANVLTF. In nucleotides, the CDR3 is TGTGCCAGCAGCCCAACGGGGGTCTCTGGGGCCAACGTCCTGACTTTC.

CDR3 nucleotide sequence: TGTGCCAGCAGTCGAGACTTTGGACGGGGACCTAGAGAAAAACTGTTTTTT. Residues: CASSRDFGRGPREKLFF. This chain joins TRBV27 and TRBJ1-4; perhaps TRBD1 as D (5 bases). Germline V gives CDR1 MNHEY, CDR2 SMNVEV (reference sequence). The V gene lost 5 bases and the J gene lost 8 bases, with 24 bases spanning the gap. This CDR3 has 17 amino acids.

CDR3 in DNA: TGTGCCAGCAGTTTCCCCCCCGGACAGGGTTCGGGTAATGAGCAGTTCTTC. It specifies CASSFPPGQGSGNEQFF. This chain uses TRBV27 with TRBJ2-1, with 8 nucleotides matching TRBD1. The V and J ends lost 3 bases and 7 bases, in that order; junction bases with no gene match: 14. The CDR3 sequence is 17 residues long. Germline V gene data show CDR1 as MNHEY and CDR2 as SMNVEV (reference sequence).

The chain employs TRBV4-1 and TRBJ2-2, with D perhaps matching TRBD2 (6 bases). This CDR3 region has 17 residues. CDR1 is MGHRA and CDR2 is YSYEKL in the germline V gene. V dropped 0 bases and J dropped 1 base, with 12 bases sitting between them. The CDR3 nucleotides read TGCGCCAGCAGCCAAGATTCGGTCGGGGGGAACACCGGGGAGCTGTTTTTT. The encoded protein is CASSQDSVGGNTGELFF.

The chain couples TRBV5-6 to TRBJ2-2; 10 nucleotides match TRBD1. Germline loops: CDR1 SGHDT, CDR2 YYEEEE. The V segment lost 4 bases and the J segment 7 bases; nucleotides outside the gene matches: 10. The CDR3 is made up of 16 amino acids. Here the CDR3 reads CASSITGTGVYGELFF. The CDR3 bases are TGTGCCAGCAGCATTACCGGGACAGGGGTCTACGGGGAGCTGTTTTTT.

This clone was seen a handful of times. This rearrangement joins TRBV2 to TRBJ1-5; no clear D gene. Trimming cost V 6 bases and J 6 bases, with 15 bases left between them. This CDR3 region has 14 residues. Germline V CDR1 and CDR2: SNHLY, FYNNEI. The CDR3 DNA reads as TGTGCCAGCAGGGAATGGAAAGGAGCTCAGCCCCAGCATTTT. This sequence encodes CASREWKGAQPQHF.

Details on this clone: Other nucleotide sequences in the sample specify the same CDR3. The chain links TRBV30 to TRBJ1-1, with D uncertain. The V and J ends lost 4 bases and 1 base respectively, with 4 bases between them. The V gene's germline CDR1 is GTSNPN and CDR2 SVGIG (reference sequence). The CDR3 loop spans 11 amino acids. The CDR3 protein is CAWIGNTEAFF. The DNA for the CDR3 is TGTGCCTGGATCGGGAACACTGAAGCTTTCTTT.

The chain links TRBV6-5 to TRBJ2-5; D may match TRBD1 or TRBD2 (5 bases each). CDR1 and CDR2 from the germline V gene are MNHEY and SVGAGI. V shed 2 bases and J shed 4 bases, with 8 bases lying between them. The CDR3 consists of 13 residues. DNA for the CDR3: TGTGCCAGCAGTTACGGGGGTTCAGAGACCCAGTACTTC. This translates into CASSYGGSETQYF.

The chain employs TRBV5-1 and TRBJ2-5, with 11 bases identical to TRBD2. This CDR3 spans 16 amino acids. The V segment lost 3 bases and the J segment 7 bases; nucleotides outside the gene matches: 11. Germline values: CDR1 SGHRS, CDR2 YFSETQ. The chain's CDR3 is CASSWGLAETSGTQYF. CDR3 sequence (DNA): TGCGCCAGCAGCTGGGGACTAGCGGAGACCTCAGGGACCCAGTACTTC.

The V gene is TRBV28, the J gene TRBJ1-3, with D tentatively TRBD1 (5 bases). The length of the CDR3 is 14 residues. Trimming took 3 bases from V and 0 from J, leaving 6 bases between them. CDR1 and CDR2 (germline): MDHEN, SYDVKM. The CDR3 bases are TGTGCCAGCAGTTTTGGACACTCTGGAAACACCATATATTTT. This gives the protein CASSFGHSGNTIYF.

The rearrangement uses TRBV6-1 and TRBJ2-7; 9 bases are shared with TRBD1. Germline values: CDR1 MNHNS, CDR2 SASEGT. The ends lost 9 bases at V and 4 bases at J; junction bases unmatched: 7. CDR3 length equals 13 residues. CDR3 bases: TGTGCCAGTTTAACACAGGGGGCATACGAGCAGTACTTC. This encodes CASLTQGAYEQYF.

J is TRBJ1-1 and V is TRBV14; a possible D gene is TRBD1 (5 bases). The CDR3 contains 13 residues. Germline CDR1 and CDR2: SGHDN and FVKESK. V lost 2 bases to trimming and J lost 5 bases, with 9 bases between them. Here the CDR3 reads CASSQMGGTEAFF. The CDR3 nucleotides read TGTGCCAGCAGCCAAATGGGGGGAACTGAAGCTTTCTTT.

The rearrangement links TRBV25-1 to TRBJ2-3; the D gene is possibly TRBD2 (6 bases). The CDR3 is 16 amino acids. V was trimmed by 1 base and J by 5 bases, leaving 16 bases between them. Looked up from germline, CDR1 is MGHDK and CDR2 is SYGVNS. The CDR3 DNA sequence: TGTGCCAGCAGTGAATCTGACGGGAGCTGGGTAGATACGCAGTATTTT. This gives the protein CASSESDGSWVDTQYF.

This clone was observed a few times. This chain joins TRBV30 and TRBJ2-7; D call uncertain. This CDR3 region has 12 residues. In germline, CDR1 is GTSNPN, CDR2 SVGIG (reference sequence). V lost 5 bases and J 6 bases, leaving 14 bases between the germline ends. The DNA of the CDR3 is TGTGCCTGGGACACCGGCTGGGGCGAGCAGTACTTC. Translating gives CAWDTGWGEQYF.

The chain employs TRBV27 and TRBJ1-1, with TRBD1 identical over 11 bases. This CDR3 region has 14 residues. Germline V gene data show CDR1 as MNHEY and CDR2 as SMNVEV (reference sequence). The V and J ends lost 4 bases and 5 bases, in that order; junction bases with no gene match: 3. CDR3 nucleotide sequence: TGTGCCAGCAGTTCGGACAGGGGGCCTACTGAAGCTTTCTTT. This sequence encodes CASSSDRGPTEAFF.

The V gene is TRBV6-6, the J gene TRBJ1-4, with D uncertain. Trimming took off 4 bases at V and 8 bases at J, with 17 bases between the two ends. The CDR3 is made up of 15 amino acids. From germline, CDR1 is MNHNY and CDR2 SVGAGI (reference sequence). In DNA, the CDR3 is TGTGCCAGCAGTTCCTTTAGCGGGATCAAAGAAAAACTGTTTTTT. It translates to CASSSFSGIKEKLFF.

This clone appeared a few times. V is TRBV27 and J is TRBJ2-2; D perhaps matches TRBD2 (6 bases). CDR3 size: 16 residues. The V gene's germline CDR1 is MNHEY and CDR2 SMNVEV (reference sequence). Deletions cut 6 bases from V and 6 bases from J, with 20 bases between. The CDR3 region is CASSPELAWPAGELFF. In DNA, the CDR3 is TGTGCCAGCAGCCCGGAACTAGCCTGGCCAGCCGGGGAGCTGTTTTTT.

The chain couples TRBV11-3 to TRBJ1-1; D is undetermined. The CDR3 runs to 12 residues. CDR1 is SGHNT and CDR2 is YENEEA in the germline V gene. V shed 8 bases and J shed 1 base, with 8 bases lying between them. The DNA of the CDR3 is TGTGCCAGCGCGGATCCGAACACTGAAGCTTTCTTT. This gives the protein CASADPNTEAFF.

V and J are TRBV5-1 and TRBJ2-1, with 8 nucleotides matching TRBD2. Looked up from germline, CDR1 is SGHRS and CDR2 is YFSETQ. Trimming removed 4 bases from V and 0 bases from J; junction bases left unmatched: 6. This CDR3 contains 16 residues. This CDR3 reads CASSVGLGSSYNEQFF. The CDR3 region has the DNA TGCGCCAGCAGCGTGGGACTAGGGAGCTCCTACAATGAGCAGTTCTTC.

The CDR3 coding sequence is TGCGCCAGCAGCCAAAGGGAGCTCCCGCGAGAGACCCAGTACTTC. This encodes CASSQRELPRETQYF. The rearrangement joins TRBV4-1 to TRBJ2-5, with D possibly TRBD2 on 5 matching bases. V gave up 2 bases and J gave up 4 bases, with 14 bases separating them. The CDR3 runs to 15 residues. CDR1 and CDR2 from the germline V gene are MGHRA and YSYEKL.

The chain carries TRBV7-2 and TRBJ2-7; D call uncertain. The CDR3 is 13 amino acids. Trimming stripped 2 bases from V and 5 bases from J, with 10 bases between. Germline V gene sequence: CDR1 SGHTA, CDR2 FQGNSA. DNA of the CDR3: TGTGCCAGCAGCTTACGGGTAGCAGACGAGCAGTACTTC. It yields the protein CASSLRVADEQYF.

This clone has just one count. This sequence joins TRBV28 and TRBJ1-2; no reliable D call. V gave up 3 bases and J gave up 0 bases, with 5 bases separating them. Germline V gives CDR1 MDHEN, CDR2 SYDVKM. This CDR3 is 13 amino acids long. This CDR3 reads CASSFSPNYGYTF. The CDR3 DNA is TGTGCCAGCAGTTTCAGTCCTAACTATGGCTACACCTTC.

V is TRBV4-1 and J is TRBJ2-7; 10 nucleotides match TRBD2. CDR3 length equals 16 residues. Germline loops: CDR1 MGHRA, CDR2 YSYEKL. V gave up 4 bases and J gave up 6 bases; unmatched junction bases: 12. CDR3: CASSLAHLAGVSEQYF. In DNA, the CDR3 is TGCGCCAGCAGCCTAGCCCATCTAGCGGGAGTGTCCGAGCAGTACTTC.